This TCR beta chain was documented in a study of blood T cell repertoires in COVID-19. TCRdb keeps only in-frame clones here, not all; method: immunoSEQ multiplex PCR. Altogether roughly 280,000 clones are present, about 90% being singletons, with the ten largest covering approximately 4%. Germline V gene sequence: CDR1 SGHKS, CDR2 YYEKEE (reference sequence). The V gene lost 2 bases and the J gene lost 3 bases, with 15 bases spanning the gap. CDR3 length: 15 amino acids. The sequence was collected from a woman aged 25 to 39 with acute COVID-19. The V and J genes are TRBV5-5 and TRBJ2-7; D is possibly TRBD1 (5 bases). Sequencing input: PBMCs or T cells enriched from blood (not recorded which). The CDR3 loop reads CASSFMVTEIYEQYF. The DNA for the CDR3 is TGTGCCAGCAGCTTTATGGTGACAGAAATCTACGAGCAGTACTTC.